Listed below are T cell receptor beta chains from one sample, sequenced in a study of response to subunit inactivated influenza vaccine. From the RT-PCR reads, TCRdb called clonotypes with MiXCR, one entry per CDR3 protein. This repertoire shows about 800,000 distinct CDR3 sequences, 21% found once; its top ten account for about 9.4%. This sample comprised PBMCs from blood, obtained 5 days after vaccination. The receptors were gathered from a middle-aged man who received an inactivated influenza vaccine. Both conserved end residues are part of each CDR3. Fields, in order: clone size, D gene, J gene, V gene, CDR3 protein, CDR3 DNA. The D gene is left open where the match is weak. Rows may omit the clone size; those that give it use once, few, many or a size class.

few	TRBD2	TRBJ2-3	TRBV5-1	CASSRTSGASTDTQYF	TGCGCCAGCAGCCGGACTAGCGGGGCTAGCACAGATACGCAGTATTTT
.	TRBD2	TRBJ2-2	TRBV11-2	CASSLGWLAGAPVRELFF	TGTGCCAGCAGCTTAGGTTGGCTAGCGGGAGCTCCTGTCCGGGAGCTGTTTTTT
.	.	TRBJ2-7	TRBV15	CATSRAGVASYEQYF	TGTGCCACCAGCAGAGCGGGGGTTGCTTCCTACGAGCAGTACTTC
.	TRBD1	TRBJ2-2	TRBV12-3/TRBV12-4	CASSLGQGIDTGELFF	TGTGCCAGCAGCCTGGGACAGGGTATCGACACCGGGGAGCTGTTTTTT
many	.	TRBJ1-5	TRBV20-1	CSAPGQNQPQHF	TGCAGTGCCCCGGGACAAAATCAGCCCCAGCATTTT
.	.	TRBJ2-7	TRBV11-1	CASSTTGTGKIRRSYEQYF	TGTGCCAGCAGCACAACCGGGACGGGGAAAATTAGGAGGTCCTACGAGCAGTACTTC
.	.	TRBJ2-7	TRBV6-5	CASSYPGANYEQYF	TGTGCCAGCAGTTACCCAGGGGCGAACTACGAGCAGTACTTC
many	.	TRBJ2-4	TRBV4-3	CASRQEYPQYF	TGCGCCAGCAGGCAGGAGTACCCTCAGTACTTC
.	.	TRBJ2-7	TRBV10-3	CAISEGGGLVYEQYF	TGTGCCATCAGTGAGGGCGGGGGCCTGGTCTACGAGCAGTACTTC
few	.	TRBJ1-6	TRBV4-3	CASSQDRGSGSPLHF	TGCGCCAGCAGCCAAGATAGGGGGTCTGGGTCACCCCTCCACTTT
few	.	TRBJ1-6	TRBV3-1	CASSLPNGRTLHF	TGTGCCAGCAGCCTACCGAATGGTCGGACCCTCCACTTT
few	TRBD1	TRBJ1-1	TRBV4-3	CASSQSGQGLNTEAFF	TGCGCCAGCAGCCAATCGGGACAGGGATTGAACACTGAAGCTTTCTTT
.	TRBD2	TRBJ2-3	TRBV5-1	CASSLNSGRGGVTDTQYF	TGCGCCAGCAGCTTGAATAGCGGGAGGGGCGGTGTCACAGATACGCAGTATTTT
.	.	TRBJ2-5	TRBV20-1	CSARDRWPTWETQYF	TGCAGTGCTAGAGATCGGTGGCCCACATGGGAGACCCAGTACTTC
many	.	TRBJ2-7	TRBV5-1	CASSIQGGGGNIREQYF	TGCGCCAGCAGCATACAGGGTGGAGGGGGTAATATACGCGAGCAGTACTTC
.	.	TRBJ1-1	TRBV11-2	CASSRDTLTAFF	TGTGCCAGCAGCCGGGACACACTTACAGCTTTCTTT
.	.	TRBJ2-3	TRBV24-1	CATRGAGADTQYF	TGTGCCACCAGGGGGGCGGGGGCAGATACGCAGTATTTT
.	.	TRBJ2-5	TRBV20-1	CSASLGGKTQETQYF	TGCAGTGCTAGTTTAGGCGGAAAGACCCAAGAGACCCAGTACTTC
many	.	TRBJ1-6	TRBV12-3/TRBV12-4	CASSRTDSPLHF	TGTGCCAGCAGTCGGACGGATTCACCCCTCCACTTT
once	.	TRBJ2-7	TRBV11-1	CASSFTADAQYF	TGTGCCAGCAGCTTCACCGCTGATGCGCAGTACTTC
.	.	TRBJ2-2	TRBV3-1	CASSQAGITGELFF	TGTGCCAGCAGCCAGGCCGGGATCACCGGGGAGCTGTTTTTT
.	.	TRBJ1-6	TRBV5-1	CASSLVGGRFYNSPLHF	TGCGCCAGCAGCTTGGTTGGGGGGCGCTTCTATAATTCACCCCTCCACTTT
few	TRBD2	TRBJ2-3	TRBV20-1	CSAEARSGGATDTQYF	TGCAGTGCTGAGGCTCGGAGCGGGGGGGCCACAGATACGCAGTATTTT
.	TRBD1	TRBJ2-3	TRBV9	CASSGRQGYTDTQYF	TGTGCCAGCAGCGGACGACAGGGATACACAGATACGCAGTATTTT
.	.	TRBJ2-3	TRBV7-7	CASSLAGTSDTQYF	TGTGCTAGCAGCTTGGCGGGGACGTCAGATACGCAGTATTTT
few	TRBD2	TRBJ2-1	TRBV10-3	CAISASGGGLNEQFF	TGTGCCATCAGCGCTAGCGGGGGGGGGCTCAATGAGCAGTTCTTC
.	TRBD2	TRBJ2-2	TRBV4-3	CASKYSGRAGGELFF	TGCGCCAGCAAATATAGCGGGAGGGCCGGCGGGGAGCTGTTTTTT
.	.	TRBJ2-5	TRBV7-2	CASSPPHRPETQYF	TGTGCCAGCAGCCCTCCCCACAGGCCCGAAACCCAGTACTTC
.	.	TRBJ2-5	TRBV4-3	CASSQDLSRVQETQYF	TGCGCCAGCAGCCAAGATCTGTCGAGAGTTCAAGAGACCCAGTACTTC
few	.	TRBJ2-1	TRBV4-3	CASSQDHGRNEQFF	TGCGCCAGCAGCCAAGATCACGGAAGGAATGAGCAGTTCTTC
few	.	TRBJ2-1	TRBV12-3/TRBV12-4	CASSLGNPLNNEQFF	TGTGCCAGCAGTTTAGGGAACCCCCTAAACAATGAGCAGTTCTTC
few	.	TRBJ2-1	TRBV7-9	CASSLDSLTYNEQFF	TGTGCCAGCAGCTTAGACTCTCTCACCTACAATGAGCAGTTCTTC
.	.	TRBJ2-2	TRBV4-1	CASSPLGRTTGELFF	TGCGCCAGCAGCCCCCTGGGGAGAACCACCGGGGAGCTGTTTTTT
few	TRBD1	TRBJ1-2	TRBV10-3	CAISVDRVNGYTF	TGTGCCATCAGTGTTGACAGGGTCAATGGCTACACCTTC
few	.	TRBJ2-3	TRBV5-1	CASSLEPNSDTQYF	TGCGCCAGCAGCTTGGAACCTAACTCAGATACGCAGTATTTT
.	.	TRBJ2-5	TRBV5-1	CASSLAGGGRNQETQYF	TGCGCCAGCAGCTTGGCTGGTGGGGGACGCAACCAAGAGACCCAGTACTTC
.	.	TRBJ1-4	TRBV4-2	CASSQVVGTNEKLFF	TGTGCCAGCAGCCAAGTTGTGGGAACTAATGAAAAACTGTTTTTT
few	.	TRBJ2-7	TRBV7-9	CASSLIWEREQYF	TGTGCCAGCAGCTTAATCTGGGAACGCGAGCAGTACTTC
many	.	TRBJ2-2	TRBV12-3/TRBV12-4	CASSFTANTGELFF	TGTGCCAGCAGTTTCACCGCGAACACCGGGGAGCTGTTTTTT
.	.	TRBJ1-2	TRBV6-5	CASSYSNGGAGYTF	TGTGCCAGCAGTTACTCGAACGGGGGGGCCGGCTACACCTTC
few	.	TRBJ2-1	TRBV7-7	CASSAVRSSYNEQFF	TGTGCCAGCAGCGCCGTCAGGTCCTCCTACAATGAGCAGTTCTTC
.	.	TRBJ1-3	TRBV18	CASSQPGRGDGNTIYF	TGTGCCAGCTCACAGCCGGGACGCGGAGATGGAAACACCATATATTTT
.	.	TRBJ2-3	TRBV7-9	CASSPRQAVPTDTQYF	TGTGCCAGCAGCCCCCGACAGGCAGTTCCCACAGATACGCAGTATTTT
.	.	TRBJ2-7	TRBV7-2	CASSPSRNYYEQYF	TGTGCCAGCAGCCCTAGTCGGAATTACTACGAGCAGTACTTC
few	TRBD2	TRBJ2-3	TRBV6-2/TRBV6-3	CASSQTLTSGGRTDTQYF	TGTGCCAGCAGTCAAACCCTGACTAGCGGGGGCCGCACAGATACGCAGTATTTT
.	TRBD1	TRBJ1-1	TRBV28	CASSLSRQGVVGIEAFF	TGTGCCAGCAGTTTATCACGTCAGGGGGTCGTAGGGATTGAAGCTTTCTTT
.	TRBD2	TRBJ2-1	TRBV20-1	CSARGLGGSFYNEQFF	TGCAGTGCTAGAGGCCTTGGCGGGAGCTTCTACAATGAGCAGTTCTTC
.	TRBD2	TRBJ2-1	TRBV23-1	CASSQSPPLAGLYNEQFF	TGCGCCAGCAGTCAATCTCCCCCTCTAGCGGGGCTCTACAATGAGCAGTTCTTC
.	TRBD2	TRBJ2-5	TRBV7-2	CASSQAGWGGVTQYF	TGTGCCAGCAGCCAAGCGGGGTGGGGAGGTGTGACCCAGTACTTC
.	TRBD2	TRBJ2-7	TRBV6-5	CASSFTTGPGGYEQYF	TGTGCCAGCAGTTTTACCACTGGGCCGGGGGGCTACGAGCAGTACTTC
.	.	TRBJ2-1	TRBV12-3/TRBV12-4	CASSSSPPDNEQFF	TGTGCCAGCAGTTCCAGTCCCCCGGACAATGAGCAGTTCTTC
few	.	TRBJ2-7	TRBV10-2	CASSVIDEQYF	TGCGCCAGCAGTGTTATCGACGAGCAGTACTTC
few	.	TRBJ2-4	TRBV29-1	CSVEDRAEAKNIQYF	TGCAGCGTTGAAGATCGAGCAGAGGCCAAAAACATTCAGTACTTC